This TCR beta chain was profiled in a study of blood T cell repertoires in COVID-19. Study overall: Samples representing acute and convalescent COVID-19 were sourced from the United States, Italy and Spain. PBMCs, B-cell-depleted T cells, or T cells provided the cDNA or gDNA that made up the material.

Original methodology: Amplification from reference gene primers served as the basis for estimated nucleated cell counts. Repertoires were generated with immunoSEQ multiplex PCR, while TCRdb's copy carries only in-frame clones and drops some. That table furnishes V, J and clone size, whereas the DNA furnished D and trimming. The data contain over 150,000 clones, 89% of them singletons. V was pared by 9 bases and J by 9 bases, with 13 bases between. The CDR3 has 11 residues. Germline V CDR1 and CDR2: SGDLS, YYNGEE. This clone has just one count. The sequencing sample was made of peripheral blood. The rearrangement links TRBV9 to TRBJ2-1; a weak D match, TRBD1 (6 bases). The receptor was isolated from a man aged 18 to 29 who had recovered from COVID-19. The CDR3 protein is CATGDGVEQFF. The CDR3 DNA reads TGTGCCACAGGGGATGGGGTTGAGCAGTTCTTC.